These T cell receptor beta chains were read from a single sample in a study of blood T cell repertoires in COVID-19. The repertoire was sequenced with immunoSEQ multiplex PCR; TCRdb's copy has only in-frame clones and lacks some. The top ten hold roughly 4.5% of the sample, which has 120,000 to 150,000 clones, over 65% seen once. The sample was peripheral blood. The source of these receptors is a human donor in a cohort sampled during active COVID-19. The CDR3 runs from the conserved cysteine through the conserved F or W. The D gene is left open where the match is weak. Clone sizes are given selectively: once, few, many, or a class where the clone is expanded.

D,J,size,V,CDR3,DNA
-,TRBJ2-2,-,TRBV4-2,CASSQGSASPGELFF,TGTGCCAGCAGCCAAGGGTCCGCGTCCCCCGGGGAGCTGTTTTTT
-,TRBJ2-6,-,TRBV6-6,CAISQGSGANVLTF,TGTGCCATCTCCCAGGGCTCTGGGGCCAACGTCCTGACTTTC
TRBD2,TRBJ2-5,-,TRBV9,CASSVGLAGLGETQYF,TGTGCCAGCAGCGTAGGCTTAGCGGGTTTAGGGGAGACCCAGTACTTC
-,TRBJ2-3,-,TRBV15,CATSSPGSSTDTQYF,TGTGCCACCAGCTCGCCCGGGTCTAGCACAGATACGCAGTATTTT
-,TRBJ1-1,-,TRBV28,CASSFSGSTEAFF,TGTGCCAGTTCCTTCTCGGGGTCCACTGAAGCTTTCTTT
TRBD1,TRBJ2-1,-,TRBV10-3,CAISEKTGDHNEQFF,TGTGCCATCAGTGAGAAGACAGGGGACCACAATGAGCAGTTCTTC
TRBD1,TRBJ1-1,-,TRBV7-7,CASSSGTGGANTEAFF,TGTGCTAGCAGCTCCGGGACAGGGGGCGCGAACACTGAAGCTTTCTTT
TRBD2,TRBJ2-5,once,TRBV6-2/TRBV6-3,CASSPKEGIAGGRRETQYF,TGTGCCAGCAGCCCCAAGGAGGGGATAGCGGGAGGGCGGCGGGAGACCCAGTACTTC
TRBD2,TRBJ2-5,-,TRBV7-2,CASSLNRGGETQYF,TGTGCCAGCAGCCTAAATAGGGGAGGGGAGACCCAGTACTTC
-,TRBJ2-5,-,TRBV4-2,CASSQGLLQETQYF,TGTGCCAGCAGCCAAGGGCTACTACAAGAGACCCAGTACTTC
-,TRBJ2-3,many,TRBV2,CASSDRWGRTDTQYF,TGTGCCAGCAGTGATCGGTGGGGGCGCACAGATACGCAGTATTTT
-,TRBJ1-2,-,TRBV27,CASRPQVHYGYTF,TGTGCCAGCAGGCCACAAGTACACTATGGCTACACCTTC
-,TRBJ1-1,-,TRBV6-5,CASSFRGMNTEAFF,TGTGCCAGCAGTTTTAGGGGGATGAACACTGAAGCTTTCTTT
-,TRBJ1-4,-,TRBV11-2,CASSLDGYSGGLDEKLFF,TGTGCCAGCAGCTTAGATGGTTACAGCGGAGGCCTTGATGAAAAACTGTTTTTT
-,TRBJ2-3,-,TRBV7-9,CASSLLRQASPDTQYF,TGTGCCAGCAGCTTACTCCGACAGGCGTCTCCGGATACGCAGTATTTT
-,TRBJ1-2,-,TRBV5-1,CASSLEAANYGYTF,TGCGCCAGCAGCTTGGAGGCGGCAAACTATGGCTACACCTTC
TRBD2,TRBJ2-1,-,TRBV27,CASSTGGVNEQFF,TGTGCCAGCAGTACGGGGGGAGTTAATGAGCAGTTCTTC
TRBD2,TRBJ2-1,few,TRBV11-2,CASSSRLAGYNEQFF,TGTGCCAGCAGCTCCCGACTAGCGGGATACAATGAGCAGTTCTTC
-,TRBJ2-3,once,TRBV6-1,CASSELGRVEYTQYF,TGTGCCAGCAGTGAACTAGGCAGGGTAGAATATACGCAGTATTTT
-,TRBJ2-1,-,TRBV11-3,CASSLEGWGLKNNEQFF,TGTGCCAGCAGCTTAGAGGGTTGGGGGCTAAAAAACAATGAGCAGTTCTTC
TRBD1,TRBJ1-3,-,TRBV3-1/TRBV3-2,CASSQRQGFSGNTIYF,TGTGCCAGCAGCCAAAGACAGGGGTTCTCTGGAAACACCATATATTTT
-,TRBJ1-1,-,TRBV2,CASGDKNMNTEAFF,TGTGCCAGCGGCGACAAAAACATGAACACTGAAGCTTTCTTT
TRBD1,TRBJ2-2,once,TRBV2,CASTARSGTGAIGELFF,TGTGCCAGCACGGCCCGCTCGGGGACAGGGGCGATCGGGGAGCTGTTTTTT
TRBD2,TRBJ2-3,-,TRBV27,CASTTSGLAGSTDTQYF,TGTGCCAGCACCACATCGGGACTAGCGGGATCCACAGATACGCAGTATTTT
TRBD1,TRBJ1-5,-,TRBV7-9,CASSSPGTDNQPQHF,TGTGCCAGCAGCTCACCCGGGACAGATAATCAGCCCCAGCATTTT
-,TRBJ2-7,few,TRBV6-6,CASSYSGQVFSYEQYF,TGTGCCAGCAGTTACTCGGGTCAGGTTTTCTCCTACGAGCAGTACTTC
-,TRBJ2-3,-,TRBV18,CASSPRREGDTQYF,TGTGCCAGCTCACCACGCAGGGAAGGAGATACGCAGTATTTT
TRBD1,TRBJ1-1,-,TRBV9,CASSVADRYTEAFF,TGTGCCAGCAGCGTAGCGGACAGGTACACTGAAGCTTTCTTT
TRBD1,TRBJ2-2,once,TRBV9,CASSAGQSNTGELFF,TGTGCCAGCAGCGCGGGACAGTCAAACACCGGGGAGCTGTTTTTT
TRBD2,TRBJ2-1,-,TRBV30,CAWSLGLAGVDEQFF,TGTGCCTGGAGCCTCGGACTAGCGGGAGTCGATGAGCAGTTCTTC
-,TRBJ1-1,once,TRBV7-2,CASSRSLNTEAFF,TGTGCCAGCAGCCGGTCCCTGAACACTGAAGCTTTCTTT
-,TRBJ2-5,-,TRBV7-7,CASSLGAGYQETQYF,TGTGCTAGCAGCTTAGGGGCAGGATACCAAGAGACCCAGTACTTC
-,TRBJ2-7,-,TRBV13,CASSLGRGEQYF,TGTGCCAGCAGCTTAGGACGGGGCGAGCAGTACTTC
TRBD1,TRBJ1-2,once,TRBV5-6,CASSLNPLGTGNYGYTF,TGTGCCAGCAGCTTGAACCCCCTCGGGACAGGGAACTATGGCTACACCTTC
TRBD1,TRBJ2-7,-,TRBV5-6,CASSLMEDRGSYEQYF,TGTGCCAGCAGCTTGATGGAGGACAGGGGTTCATACGAGCAGTACTTC